These T cell receptor beta chains were read from a single sample in a study of blood T cell repertoires in COVID-19. TCRdb's copy holds only in-frame clones and misses some; the assay was immunoSEQ multiplex PCR. The profile covers a few hundred thousand clones, with roughly four fifths appearing a single time and over 4.5% taken by the ten largest. The sequenced material came from PBMCs or T cells enriched from blood (not recorded which). These receptors all come from a woman aged 50 to 65 who had recovered from COVID-19. The CDR3 runs from the conserved cysteine through the conserved F or W. Each record gives: J gene, clone size, V gene, D gene, CDR3 protein, CDR3 DNA. A D gene is named only where the DNA matches it firmly. Only some rows state a clone size, as once, few, many or a class for expanded clones.

TRBJ2-1	.	TRBV28	.	CASIPPGQSNEQFF	TGTGCCAGCATCCCCCCGGGACAAAGCAATGAGCAGTTCTTC
TRBJ1-6	.	TRBV19	TRBD1	CASSAGTGNSPLHF	TGTGCCAGTAGCGCCGGGACAGGGAATTCACCCCTCCACTTT
TRBJ2-3	few	TRBV6-5	.	CASSRGGADTQYF	TGTGCCAGCAGTAGGGGCGGTGCAGATACGCAGTATTTT
TRBJ1-4	.	TRBV19	TRBD1	CASSIDSRGTGVEKLFF	TGTGCCAGTAGTATAGATAGTCGCGGGACAGGGGTAGAAAAACTGTTTTTT
TRBJ1-3	.	TRBV7-2	TRBD1	CASSGRGRGGNTIYF	TGTGCCAGCAGCGGCAGGGGGCGCGGTGGAAACACCATATATTTT
TRBJ2-2	.	TRBV4-1	TRBD2	CASSHLIAGGNTGELFF	TGCGCCAGCAGCCACCTTATAGCGGGGGGGAACACCGGGGAGCTGTTTTTT
TRBJ1-5	.	TRBV27	.	CASSQGINQPQHF	TGTGCCAGCAGCCAGGGGATTAATCAGCCCCAGCATTTT
TRBJ2-7	once	TRBV4-2	.	CASSLGSEQYF	TGTGCCAGCAGCCTGGGGAGCGAGCAGTACTTC
TRBJ2-5	.	TRBV5-1	.	CASSLVGGPQETQYF	TGCGCCAGCAGCTTGGTGGGGGGGCCCCAAGAGACCCAGTACTTC
TRBJ1-3	.	TRBV5-1	.	CASTASGISGNTIYF	TGCGCCAGCACCGCTTCCGGGATCTCTGGAAACACCATATATTTT
TRBJ1-3	.	TRBV30	.	CASSPVPGPGNTIYF	TGTGCCTCGTCCCCGGTCCCAGGGCCTGGAAACACCATATATTTT
TRBJ2-7	.	TRBV30	TRBD1	CAWGYRGRAPYEQYF	TGTGCCTGGGGCTACAGGGGGCGAGCCCCATACGAGCAGTACTTC
TRBJ2-5	.	TRBV11-2	.	CASSVREGTLQETQYF	TGTGCCAGCAGCGTAAGGGAGGGGACACTCCAAGAGACCCAGTACTTC
TRBJ2-5	.	TRBV5-6	TRBD2	CASSLGTSGSSYQETQYF	TGTGCCAGCAGCTTAGGGACTAGCGGGAGTTCGTACCAAGAGACCCAGTACTTC
TRBJ1-5	.	TRBV7-2	TRBD1	CASSLAGQGAHQPQHF	TGTGCCAGCAGCTTAGCCGGACAGGGGGCGCACCAGCCCCAGCATTTT
TRBJ1-1	.	TRBV10-2	.	CASSEYDPGPKNTEAFF	TGCGCCAGCAGTGAATACGATCCGGGTCCCAAGAACACTGAAGCTTTCTTT
TRBJ2-1	.	TRBV3-1/TRBV3-2	.	CASSQDVSLWTEMNEQFF	TGTGCCAGCAGCCAAGATGTAAGTTTGTGGACAGAGATGAATGAGCAGTTCTTC
TRBJ1-2	.	TRBV15	.	CATSRDTSRTANYGYTF	TGTGCCACCAGCAGAGATACGTCCAGAACCGCTAACTATGGCTACACCTTC
TRBJ2-1	.	TRBV5-4	TRBD2	CASSLARGTSGKNEQFF	TGTGCCAGCAGCTTGGCTAGGGGGACTAGCGGGAAAAATGAGCAGTTCTTC
TRBJ2-1	.	TRBV7-8	.	CASSLATAYNEQFF	TGTGCCAGCAGCTTAGCGACAGCATACAATGAGCAGTTCTTC
TRBJ1-5	.	TRBV7-2	TRBD1	CASSSGQGFQPQHF	TGTGCCAGCAGCTCGGGACAGGGATTTCAGCCCCAGCATTTT
TRBJ2-5	.	TRBV7-8	.	CASSFGRSQETQYF	TGTGCCAGCAGCTTTGGGCGCTCCCAAGAGACCCAGTACTTC
TRBJ2-1	.	TRBV7-8	TRBD2	CASSLGWGGSYNEQFF	TGTGCCAGCAGCTTAGGGTGGGGGGGCTCCTACAATGAGCAGTTCTTC
TRBJ1-4	.	TRBV5-1	.	CASSLMGPGEKLFF	TGCGCCAGCAGCTTGATGGGGCCGGGTGAAAAACTGTTTTTT
TRBJ2-5	.	TRBV5-1	TRBD2	CASSGGLAQQETQYF	TGCGCCAGCAGCGGTGGACTAGCGCAACAAGAGACCCAGTACTTC
TRBJ1-2	.	TRBV27	.	CASSSWQGNNYGYTF	TGTGCCAGCAGTTCATGGCAGGGGAATAACTATGGCTACACCTTC
TRBJ1-2	.	TRBV19	.	CASSMSSASGYGYTF	TGTGCCAGTAGTATGAGTTCTGCGTCAGGCTATGGCTACACCTTC
TRBJ2-1	.	TRBV15	TRBD2	CATSSGAGGRNEQFF	TGTGCCACCAGCAGCGGGGCGGGGGGGCGGAATGAGCAGTTCTTC
TRBJ2-1	.	TRBV5-1	.	CASSLFGQTKEQFF	TGCGCCAGCAGCTTGTTCGGACAAACAAAAGAGCAGTTCTTC
TRBJ1-1	few	TRBV3-1/TRBV3-2	.	CASSPTLEVTEAFF	TGTGCCAGCAGCCCAACCCTTGAGGTGACTGAAGCTTTCTTT
TRBJ2-3	few	TRBV13	.	CASSTTDYTTQYF	TGTGCCAGCAGCACCACAGACTACACTACGCAGTATTTT
TRBJ1-2	once	TRBV11-2	.	CASSLTLSDSTNYGYTF	TGTGCCAGCAGCCTGACATTAAGCGACAGCACAAACTATGGCTACACCTTC
TRBJ1-1	.	TRBV25-1	.	CASRPTGNTEAFF	TGTGCCAGCAGACCAACAGGGAACACTGAAGCTTTCTTT
TRBJ1-2	few	TRBV11-3	.	CASSSGGRPYGYTF	TGTGCCAGCAGCTCCGGAGGCAGACCGTATGGCTACACCTTC
TRBJ1-5	once	TRBV4-2	.	CASSQESRGSSRGNQPQHF	TGTGCCAGCAGCCAAGAATCGCGGGGATCGTCTCGGGGCAATCAGCCCCAGCATTTT
TRBJ1-4	once	TRBV18	.	CASSPPGGGHLVGKLFF	TGTGCCAGCTCACCACCAGGCGGTGGACATTTAGTGGGAAAACTGTTTTTT
TRBJ1-4	.	TRBV3-1/TRBV3-2	.	CASSQPGIHEKLFF	TGTGCCAGCAGCCAACCGGGAATACATGAAAAACTGTTTTTT
TRBJ1-1	few	TRBV30	.	CAWRGGLRAVGTEAFF	TGTGCCTGGAGAGGGGGATTGAGAGCTGTGGGCACTGAAGCTTTCTTT
TRBJ2-7	.	TRBV6-5	.	CASSYSRRESTYEQYF	TGTGCCAGCAGTTACAGTAGGCGGGAATCCACCTACGAGCAGTACTTC
TRBJ1-1	.	TRBV7-8	TRBD1	CASSYGQGDVTEAFF	TGTGCCAGCAGCTATGGACAGGGGGACGTCACTGAAGCTTTCTTT
TRBJ1-1	.	TRBV27	.	CASSLNRDTEAFF	TGTGCCAGCAGTCTCAACAGGGACACTGAAGCTTTCTTT
TRBJ2-5	.	TRBV20-1	.	CSASSGDWKETQYF	TGCAGTGCTAGTTCGGGAGACTGGAAAGAGACCCAGTACTTC
TRBJ2-7	few	TRBV25-1	TRBD1	CASSESRGPYEQYF	TGTGCCAGCAGTGAATCGAGGGGGCCGTACGAGCAGTACTTC
TRBJ1-2	.	TRBV6-5	.	CASSYSNRNRDYGYTF	TGTGCCAGCAGTTACTCGAATCGTAACAGAGACTATGGCTACACCTTC
TRBJ1-1	.	TRBV19	TRBD1	CASSMGQGDHAEAFF	TGTGCCAGTAGTATGGGACAGGGGGACCACGCTGAAGCTTTCTTT
TRBJ2-3	.	TRBV19	TRBD1	CASSMDRGRGTDTQYF	TGTGCCAGTAGTATGGATAGGGGGCGGGGCACAGATACGCAGTATTTT
TRBJ2-2	.	TRBV3-1/TRBV3-2	TRBD1	CASSRGTATGELFF	TGTGCCAGCAGCCGGGGGACAGCCACCGGGGAGCTGTTTTTT
TRBJ1-5	once	TRBV27	.	CASSYEGLEPQHF	TGTGCCAGCAGTTATGAGGGTTTGGAGCCCCAGCATTTT
TRBJ1-2	.	TRBV12-3/TRBV12-4	TRBD1	CASSAQGALGYTF	TGTGCCAGCAGTGCACAGGGGGCGTTAGGCTACACCTTC
TRBJ2-3	.	TRBV9	TRBD2	CASSALAGGGDTQYF	TGTGCCAGCAGCGCCTTAGCGGGGGGAGGGGATACGCAGTATTTT
TRBJ2-3	.	TRBV9	TRBD2	CASSVQGGSQYF	TGTGCCAGCAGCGTTCAGGGAGGGTCGCAGTATTTT